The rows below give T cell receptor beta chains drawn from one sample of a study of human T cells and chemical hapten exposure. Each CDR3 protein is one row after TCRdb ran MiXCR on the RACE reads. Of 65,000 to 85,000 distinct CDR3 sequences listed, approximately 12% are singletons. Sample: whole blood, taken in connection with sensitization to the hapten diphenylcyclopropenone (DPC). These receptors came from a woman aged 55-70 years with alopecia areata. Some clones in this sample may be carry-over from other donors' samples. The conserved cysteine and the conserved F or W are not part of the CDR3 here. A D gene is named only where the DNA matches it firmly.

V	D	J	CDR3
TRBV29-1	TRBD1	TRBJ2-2	SVSGQGHTGELF
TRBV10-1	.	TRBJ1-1	ASSEGSNTEAF
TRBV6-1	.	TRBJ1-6	ASRADGNSPLH
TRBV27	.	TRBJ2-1	ASSPGPTDNEQF
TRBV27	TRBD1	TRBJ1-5	ASSLNQAGGNQPQH
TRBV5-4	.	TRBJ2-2	ASSLANAYTGELF
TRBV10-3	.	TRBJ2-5	ATKDDRNQETQY
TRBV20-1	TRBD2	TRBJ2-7	SARDNERTSSYEQY
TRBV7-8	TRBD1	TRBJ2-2	ASSSRLDRVLNTGELF
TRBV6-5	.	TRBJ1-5	ASSYSSRGDEPQH
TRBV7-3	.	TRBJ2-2	ASRNGLTGELF
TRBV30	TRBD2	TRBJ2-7	AWSVLAGEAPEQY
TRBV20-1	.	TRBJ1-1	SAPRQEGTEAF
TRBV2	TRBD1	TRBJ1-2	ASVSRTGNYGYT
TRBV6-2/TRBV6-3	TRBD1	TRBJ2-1	ASSSNRDRKTYSYNEQF
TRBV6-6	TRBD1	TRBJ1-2	ASSYGTATISGYT
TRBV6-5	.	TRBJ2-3	ASSYSMAVLGTDTQY
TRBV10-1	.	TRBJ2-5	ATAAGVQETQY
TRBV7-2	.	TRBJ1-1	ASSLVGHQGSGDTEAF
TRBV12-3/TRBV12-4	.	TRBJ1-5	ASSPRQVGIQPQH
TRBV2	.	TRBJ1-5	ASKGQNSNQPQH
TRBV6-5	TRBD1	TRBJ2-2	ASTSSRTGNTGELF
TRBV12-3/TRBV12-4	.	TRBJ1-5	ASSAQYSNQPQH
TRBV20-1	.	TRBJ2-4	SAKGGSTSHHIQY